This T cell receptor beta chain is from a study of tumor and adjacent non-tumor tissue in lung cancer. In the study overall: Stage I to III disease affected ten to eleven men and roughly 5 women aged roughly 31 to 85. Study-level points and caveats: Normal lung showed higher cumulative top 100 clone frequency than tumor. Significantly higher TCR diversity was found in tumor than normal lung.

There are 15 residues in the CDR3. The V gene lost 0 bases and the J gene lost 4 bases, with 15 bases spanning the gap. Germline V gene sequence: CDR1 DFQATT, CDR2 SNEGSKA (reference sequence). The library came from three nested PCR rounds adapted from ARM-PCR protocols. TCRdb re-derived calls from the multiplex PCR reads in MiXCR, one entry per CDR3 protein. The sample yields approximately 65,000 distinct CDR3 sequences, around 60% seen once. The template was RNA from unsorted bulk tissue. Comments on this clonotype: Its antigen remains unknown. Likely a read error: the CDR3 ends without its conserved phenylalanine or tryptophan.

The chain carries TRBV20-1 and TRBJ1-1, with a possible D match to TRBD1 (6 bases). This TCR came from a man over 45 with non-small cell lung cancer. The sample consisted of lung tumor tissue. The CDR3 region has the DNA TGCAGTGCTAGAGAGGGGGGCAGAGGGGGCACTGAAGCTTTCGTT. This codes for CSAREGGRGGTEAFV.